Presented here are 18 T cell receptor beta chains from one specimen sequenced in a study of cytomegalovirus exposure and HLA in healthy donors. The PCR had 60 Vbeta and 13 Jbeta primers. Some clones are missing from TCRdb's copy, which holds only in-frame ones; the method was immunoSEQ multiplex PCR. The table records about 190,000 clones, 82% of them present only once. The sequenced sample was PBMCs. The receptors were gathered from a woman younger than 35 in good health and CMV-seronegative.

CDR3 in DNA: TGTGCCAGCTCGCCCAGTGGGAGAGACACTGAAGCTTTCTTT. This translates into CASSPSGRDTEAFF. V usage is TRBV18 and J usage is TRBJ1-1; D remains unclear. The V end lost 6 bases, the J end lost 3 bases, and 14 bases lay between the germline ends. The CDR3 runs to 14 residues. Looked up from germline, CDR1 is KGHSH and CDR2 is LQKENI.

The genes are TRBV4-2 and TRBJ2-1, with 8 nucleotides matching TRBD2. Trimming at V came to 3 bases and at J to 3 bases, leaving 7 bases not matched to a gene. CDR3 length: 16 amino acids. Germline V CDR1 and CDR2: LGHNA, YNFKEQ. This CDR3 is CASSQDSGTRYNEQFF. The CDR3 DNA sequence: TGTGCCAGCAGCCAGGATAGCGGGACGCGCTACAATGAGCAGTTCTTC.

The chain recombines TRBV7-2 with TRBJ2-7, with D possibly matching TRBD1 (5 bases). This CDR3 contains 15 residues. V gave up 3 bases and J gave up 2 bases, with 14 bases separating them. Germline V gene data show CDR1 as SGHTA and CDR2 as FQGNSA. In DNA form, the CDR3 reads TGTGCCAGCAGCTTGGGATTGACAGCGACCTACGAGCAGTACTTC. Residues: CASSLGLTATYEQYF.

V and J are TRBV7-9 and TRBJ2-4; D gene ambiguous. The V and J ends lost 4 bases and 8 bases respectively, with 18 bases between them. The CDR3 has 15 residues. Germline values: CDR1 SEHNR, CDR2 FQNEAQ (reference sequence). The CDR3 nucleotides read TGTGCCAGCAGCTCCAATGGCTACCTCCGGGACATTCAGTACTTC. Translation gives CASSSNGYLRDIQYF.

V gene TRBV6-5 combines with J gene TRBJ2-6; possible D gene TRBD1, 5 bases. Trimming cost V 5 bases and J 1 base, with 9 bases left between them. Germline CDR1 is MNHEY and CDR2 is SVGAGI. The CDR3 extends over 15 amino acids. The CDR3 here is CASSAGLSGANVLTF. The CDR3 nucleotides read TGTGCCAGCAGTGCAGGGCTTTCTGGGGCCAACGTCCTGACTTTC.

This clone came up once. The chain recombines TRBV16 with TRBJ1-4; D not certain. Germline values: CDR1 KGHSY, CDR2 FQNENV. Trimming removed 0 bases from V and 3 bases from J, with 17 bases in between. CDR3 size: 18 residues. The CDR3 bases are TGTGCCAGCAGCCAATCCTCCCCCTCATTCACGGCTAATGAAAAACTGTTTTTT. This encodes CASSQSSPSFTANEKLFF.

For the CDR3, the DNA is TGTGCCAGCAGCTCGACGCCGACTAGCGGGGGGAATGAGCAGTTCTTC. Protein: CASSSTPTSGGNEQFF. The chain joins TRBV11-2 to TRBJ2-1, with 13 bases matching TRBD2. Per the germline V gene, CDR1 is SGHAT and CDR2 is FQNNGV. After removal of 4 bases from V and 7 bases from J, the junction contained 7 bases not matched to a gene. The CDR3 has 16 residues.

The J gene is TRBJ2-1, the V gene TRBV7-9; 11 bases agree with TRBD2. The ends lost 5 bases at V and 7 bases at J; junction bases unmatched: 7. This CDR3 contains 15 residues. Germline V gene sequence: CDR1 SEHNR, CDR2 FQNEAQ (reference sequence). In DNA form, the CDR3 reads TGTGCCAGCAGCCCACTAGCGGGAGTAGTTAATGAGCAGTTCTTC. This codes for CASSPLAGVVNEQFF.

V usage is TRBV7-2 and J usage is TRBJ1-5; 9 nucleotides align to TRBD1. The CDR3 length is 17 residues. Germline CDR1 and CDR2: SGHTA and FQGNSA. The ends lost 0 bases at V and 8 bases at J; junction bases unmatched: 11. CDR3: CASSLAVGTGTVKPQHF. The CDR3 nucleotides are TGTGCCAGCAGCTTAGCGGTGGGGACAGGGACGGTGAAGCCCCAGCATTTT.

The J gene is TRBJ2-2, the V gene TRBV4-2; no firm D call. V lost 0 bases and J lost 7, with 15 bases in between. CDR1 and CDR2 from the germline V gene are LGHNA and YNFKEQ. The CDR3 has 16 amino acids. CDR3 sequence reads: CASSQEPDLNYGELFF. DNA of the CDR3: TGTGCCAGCAGCCAAGAACCTGACCTTAACTACGGGGAGCTGTTTTTT.

The chain uses TRBV25-1 and TRBJ1-2; tentatively, D is TRBD1 (6 bases). The CDR3 runs 16 residues. V lost 3 bases and J lost 5, with 19 bases in between. CDR1 is MGHDK and CDR2 is SYGVNS in the germline V gene. The CDR3 nucleotides read TGTGCCAGCAGTGACGGGAGGGGGGAAGGACTGTATGGCTACACCTTC. Its translation: CASSDGRGEGLYGYTF.

J is TRBJ2-7 and V is TRBV28, with TRBD2 identical over 11 bases. Trimming took 5 bases from V and 5 from J; bases not matched to a gene: 8. CDR3 length: 15 residues. Germline V gene lookup returns CDR1 MDHEN and CDR2 SYDVKM. The CDR3 bases are TGTGCCAGCAGTCCGGGGACTAGCGGACGGCACGAGCAGTACTTC. It translates to CASSPGTSGRHEQYF.

The rearrangement joins TRBV28 to TRBJ1-2; the D gene is possibly TRBD1 (5 bases). The CDR3 loop spans 12 amino acids. Trimming stripped 8 bases from V and 2 bases from J, with 9 bases between. The germline V gene encodes CDR1 MDHEN and CDR2 SYDVKM. CDR3 DNA: TGTGCCAGCCTTAGACAGAACTATGGCTACACCTTC. Its translation: CASLRQNYGYTF.

About this clone: A read error may account for a junction end that differs from germline. This chain links TRBV6-5 with TRBJ2-2, with D perhaps matching TRBD1 (5 bases). Germline values: CDR1 MNHEY, CDR2 SVGAGI. The CDR3 totals 15 residues. CDR3 sequence reads: CAGRTRVFGTGELFF. CDR3 bases: TGTGCCGGCAGGACCAGGGTATTTGGCACCGGGGAGCTGTTTTTT.

The CDR3 DNA reads TGTGCCAGCAGCTTGGGACTAGACTACGAGCAGTACTTC. Its protein product is CASSLGLDYEQYF. The gene calls are TRBV5-6 and TRBJ2-7, with a weak D call TRBD2 (6 bases). The CDR3 is 13 amino acids. CDR1 is SGHDT and CDR2 is YYEEEE in the germline V gene. V gave up 0 bases and J gave up 3 bases, with 7 bases separating them.

The gene calls are TRBV19 and TRBJ2-7, with TRBD1 as a possible D gene (6 bases). The germline CDR1 and CDR2 sequences are LNHDA and SQIVND (reference sequence). This CDR3 is 15 amino acids long. Trimming shortened V by 7 bases and J by 1 base, and 17 bases separated the two germline ends. The DNA for the CDR3 is TGTGCCAGTAATACCCCGAGTCAGGGGTCCTACGAGCAGTACTTC. Protein product: CASNTPSQGSYEQYF.

This chain uses TRBV28 with TRBJ2-7; no clear D gene. The germline V and J ends were trimmed by 4 bases and 2 bases, with 18 bases remaining between them. The germline V gene has CDR1 MDHEN and CDR2 SYDVKM. This CDR3 spans 16 amino acids. The CDR3 DNA is TGTGCCAGCAGTTCCGCCAGGCTAAACCGGCCCTACGAGCAGTACTTC. Encoded protein: CASSSARLNRPYEQYF.

CDR3 region: CASSLIPRTVRNNEQFF. In nucleotides, the CDR3 is TGTGCCAGCAGTTTAATTCCGCGTACCGTACGAAACAATGAGCAGTTCTTC. This chain links TRBV27 with TRBJ2-1; D not certain. Germline lookup yields CDR1 MNHEY and CDR2 SMNVEV (reference sequence). The CDR3 is made up of 17 amino acids. V was shortened by 2 bases and J by 5 bases, with 19 bases between the two germline ends.